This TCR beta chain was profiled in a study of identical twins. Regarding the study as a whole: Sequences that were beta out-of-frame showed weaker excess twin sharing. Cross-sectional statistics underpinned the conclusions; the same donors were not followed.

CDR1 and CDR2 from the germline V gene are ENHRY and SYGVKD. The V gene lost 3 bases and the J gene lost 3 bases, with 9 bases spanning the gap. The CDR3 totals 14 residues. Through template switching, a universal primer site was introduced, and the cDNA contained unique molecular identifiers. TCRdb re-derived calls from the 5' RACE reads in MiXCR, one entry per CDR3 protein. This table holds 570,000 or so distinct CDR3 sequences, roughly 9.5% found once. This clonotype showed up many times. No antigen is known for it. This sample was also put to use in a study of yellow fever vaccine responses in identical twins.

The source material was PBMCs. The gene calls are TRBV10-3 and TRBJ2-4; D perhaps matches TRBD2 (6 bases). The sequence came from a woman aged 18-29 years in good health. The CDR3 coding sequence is TGTGCCATCAGTGAAATGGGGGGCAAAAACATTCAGTACTTC. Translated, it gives CAISEMGGKNIQYF.